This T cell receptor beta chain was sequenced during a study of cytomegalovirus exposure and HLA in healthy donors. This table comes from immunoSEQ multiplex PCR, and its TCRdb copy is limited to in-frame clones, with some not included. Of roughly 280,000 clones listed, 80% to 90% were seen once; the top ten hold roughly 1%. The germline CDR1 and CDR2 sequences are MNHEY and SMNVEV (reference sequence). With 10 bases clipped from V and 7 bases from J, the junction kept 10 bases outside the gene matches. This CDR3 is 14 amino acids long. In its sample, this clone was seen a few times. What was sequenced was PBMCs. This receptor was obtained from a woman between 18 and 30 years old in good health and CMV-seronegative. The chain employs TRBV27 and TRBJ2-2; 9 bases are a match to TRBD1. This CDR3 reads CATSRTGEGGELFF. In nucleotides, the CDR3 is TGTGCCACCTCAAGGACAGGGGAGGGCGGGGAGCTGTTTTTT.